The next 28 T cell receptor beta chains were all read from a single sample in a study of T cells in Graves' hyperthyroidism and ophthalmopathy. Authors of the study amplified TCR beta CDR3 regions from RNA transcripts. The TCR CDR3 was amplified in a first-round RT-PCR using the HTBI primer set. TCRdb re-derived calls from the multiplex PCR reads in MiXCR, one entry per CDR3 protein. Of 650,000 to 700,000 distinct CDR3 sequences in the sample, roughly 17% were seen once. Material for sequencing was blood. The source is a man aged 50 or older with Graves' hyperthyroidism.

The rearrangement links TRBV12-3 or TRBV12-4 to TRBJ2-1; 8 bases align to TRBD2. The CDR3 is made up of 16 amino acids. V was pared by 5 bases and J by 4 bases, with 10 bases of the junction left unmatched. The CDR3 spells CASSPLGSGVYNEQFF. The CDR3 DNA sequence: TGTGCCAGCAGTCCTCTCGGTAGCGGGGTTTACAATGAGCAGTTCTTC.

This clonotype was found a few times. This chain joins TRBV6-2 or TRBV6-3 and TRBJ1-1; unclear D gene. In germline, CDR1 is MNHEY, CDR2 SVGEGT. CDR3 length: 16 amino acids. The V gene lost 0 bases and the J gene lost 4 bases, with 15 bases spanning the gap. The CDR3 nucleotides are TGTGCCAGCAGTTACTCCCGGGCAGGAGGCCTCACTGAAGCTTTCTTT. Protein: CASSYSRAGGLTEAFF.

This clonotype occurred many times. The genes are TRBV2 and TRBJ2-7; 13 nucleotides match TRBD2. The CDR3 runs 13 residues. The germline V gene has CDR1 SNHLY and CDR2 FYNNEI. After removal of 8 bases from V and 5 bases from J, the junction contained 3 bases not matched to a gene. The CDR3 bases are TGTGCCAGCCGAGGGACTAGCGGGAACGAGCAGTACTTC. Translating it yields CASRGTSGNEQYF.

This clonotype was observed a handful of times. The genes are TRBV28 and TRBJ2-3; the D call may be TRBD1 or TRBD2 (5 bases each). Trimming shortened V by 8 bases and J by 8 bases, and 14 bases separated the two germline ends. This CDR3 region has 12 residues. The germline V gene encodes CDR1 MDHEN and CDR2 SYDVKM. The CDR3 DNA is TGTGCCAGCTGGACCCCTGGGGGTACGCAGTATTTT. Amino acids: CASWTPGGTQYF. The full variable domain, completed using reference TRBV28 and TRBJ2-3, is DVKVTQSSRYLVKRTGEKVFLECVQDMDHENMFWYRQDPGLGLRLIYFSYDVKMKEKGDIPEGYSVSREKKERFSLILESASTNQTSMYLCASWTPGGTQYFGPGTRLTVL.

CDR3 coding DNA: TGTGCCAGCAGCGGGGCCGGCTCGTGGGGGGCCAACGTCCTGACTTTC. Protein sequence: CASSGAGSWGANVLTF. J is TRBJ2-6 and V is TRBV28; possibly TRBD1 or TRBD2 for D (5 bases each). Per germline, CDR1 MDHEN and CDR2 SYDVKM. The CDR3 length is 16 residues. V lost 6 bases and J 4 bases, leaving 16 bases between the germline ends.

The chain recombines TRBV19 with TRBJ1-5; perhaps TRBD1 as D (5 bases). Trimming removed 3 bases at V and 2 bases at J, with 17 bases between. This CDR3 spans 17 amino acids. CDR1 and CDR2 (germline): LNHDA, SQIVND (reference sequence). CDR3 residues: CASSIMWGKEGNQPQHF. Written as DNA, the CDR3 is TGTGCCAGTAGTATTATGTGGGGGAAGGAGGGCAATCAGCCCCAGCATTTT.

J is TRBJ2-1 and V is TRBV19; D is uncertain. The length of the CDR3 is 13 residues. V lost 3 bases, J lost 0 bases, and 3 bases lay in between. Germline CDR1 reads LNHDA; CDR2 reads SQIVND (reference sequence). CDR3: CASSIRSYNEQFF. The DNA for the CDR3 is TGTGCCAGTAGTATCCGCTCCTACAATGAGCAGTTCTTC. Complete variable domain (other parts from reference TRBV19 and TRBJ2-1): DGGITQSPKYLFRKEGQNVTLSCEQNLNHDAMYWYRQDPGQGLRLIYYSQIVNDFQKGDIAEGYSVSREKKESFPLTVTSAQKNPTAFYLCASSIRSYNEQFFGPGTRLTVL.

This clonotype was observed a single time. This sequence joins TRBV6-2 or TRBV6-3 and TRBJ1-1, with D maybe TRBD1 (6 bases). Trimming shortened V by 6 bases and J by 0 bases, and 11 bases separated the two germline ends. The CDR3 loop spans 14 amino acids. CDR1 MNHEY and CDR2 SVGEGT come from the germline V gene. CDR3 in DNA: TGTGCCAGCAGACAGGGACACATGAACACTGAAGCTTTCTTT. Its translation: CASRQGHMNTEAFF.

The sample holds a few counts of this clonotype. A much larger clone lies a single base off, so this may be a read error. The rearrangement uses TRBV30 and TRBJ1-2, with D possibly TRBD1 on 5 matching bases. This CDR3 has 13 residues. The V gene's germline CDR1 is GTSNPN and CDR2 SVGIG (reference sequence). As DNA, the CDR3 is TGTGACTCCAAACGGACTAGAGGGACGGGCTACACCTTC. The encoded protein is CDSKRTRGTGYTF.

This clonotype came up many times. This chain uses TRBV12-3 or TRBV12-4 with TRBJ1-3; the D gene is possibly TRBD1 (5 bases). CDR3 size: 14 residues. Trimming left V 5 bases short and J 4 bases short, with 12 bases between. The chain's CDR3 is CASSRDRIGNTIYF. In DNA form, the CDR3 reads TGTGCCAGCAGTCGGGACCGGATCGGAAACACCATATATTTT.

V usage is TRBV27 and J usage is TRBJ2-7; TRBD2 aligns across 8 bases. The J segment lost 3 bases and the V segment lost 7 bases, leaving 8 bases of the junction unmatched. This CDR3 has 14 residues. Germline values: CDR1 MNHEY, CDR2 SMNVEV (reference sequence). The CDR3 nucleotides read TGTGCCAGCACCCCGGGGGGGCTAGGCTACGAGCAGTACTTC. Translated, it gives CASTPGGLGYEQYF.

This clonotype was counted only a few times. The CDR3 DNA reads as TGTGCCAGTGTATCCCTTAATCAACACAGGGGTGGTACTGAAGCTTTCTTT. Protein: CASVSLNQHRGGTEAFF. V and J are TRBV7-9 and TRBJ1-1; TRBD1 agrees at 7 bases. With 9 bases clipped from V and 5 bases from J, the junction kept 21 bases outside the gene matches. The CDR3 runs 17 residues. Germline CDR1 reads SEHNR; CDR2 reads FQNEAQ (reference sequence). Full variable domain (remainder filled in from reference TRBV7-9 and TRBJ1-1): DTGVSQNPRHKITKRGQNVTFRCDPISEHNRLYWYRQTLGQGPEFLTYFQNEAQLEKSRLLSDRFSAERPKGSFSTLEIQRTEQGDSAMYLCASVSLNQHRGGTEAFFGQGTRLTVV.

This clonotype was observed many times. CDR3: CASSPRVYREQYF. The CDR3 DNA follows: TGTGCCAGCTCACCACGTGTTTATCGGGAGCAGTACTTC. The V call is TRBV18, the J call TRBJ2-7; D gene ambiguous. Germline V gene sequence: CDR1 KGHSH, CDR2 LQKENI. Trimming stripped 1 base from V and 7 bases from J, with 11 bases between. This CDR3 is built from 13 residues.

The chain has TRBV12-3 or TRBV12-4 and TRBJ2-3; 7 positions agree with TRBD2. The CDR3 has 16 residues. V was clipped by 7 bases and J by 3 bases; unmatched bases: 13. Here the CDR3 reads CASTLWGGFGTDTQYF. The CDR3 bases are TGTGCCAGCACTCTATGGGGGGGGTTTGGAACAGATACGCAGTATTTT.

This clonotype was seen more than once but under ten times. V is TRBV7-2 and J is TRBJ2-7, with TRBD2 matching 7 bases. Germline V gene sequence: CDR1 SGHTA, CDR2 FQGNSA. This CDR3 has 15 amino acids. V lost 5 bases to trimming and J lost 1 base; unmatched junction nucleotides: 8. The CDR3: CASSAQRDWSYEQYF. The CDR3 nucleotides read TGTGCCAGCAGCGCCCAGCGGGATTGGTCCTACGAGCAGTACTTC.

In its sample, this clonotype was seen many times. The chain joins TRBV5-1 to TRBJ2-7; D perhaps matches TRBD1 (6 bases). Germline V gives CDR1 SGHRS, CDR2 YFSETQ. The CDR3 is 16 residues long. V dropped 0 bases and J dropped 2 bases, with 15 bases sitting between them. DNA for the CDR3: TGCGCCAGCAGCTTGGGACTGGGACAAGCTACCTACGAGCAGTACTTC. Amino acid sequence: CASSLGLGQATYEQYF.

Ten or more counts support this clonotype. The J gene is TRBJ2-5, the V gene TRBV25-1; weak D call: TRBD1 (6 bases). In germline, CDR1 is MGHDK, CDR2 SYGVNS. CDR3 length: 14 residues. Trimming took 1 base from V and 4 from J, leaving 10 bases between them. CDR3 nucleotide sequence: TGTGCCAGCAGTGAATCGGCAGGGGTAGAGACCCAGTACTTC. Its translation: CASSESAGVETQYF.

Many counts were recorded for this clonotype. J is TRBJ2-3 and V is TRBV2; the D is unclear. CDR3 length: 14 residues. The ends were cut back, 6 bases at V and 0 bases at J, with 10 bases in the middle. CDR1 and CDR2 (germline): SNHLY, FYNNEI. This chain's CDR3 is CASRAATSTDTQYF. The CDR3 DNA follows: TGTGCCAGCAGGGCAGCTACTAGCACAGATACGCAGTATTTT.

The DNA for the CDR3 is TGTGCCAGCAGCTTCAGGGGCAGGAACACTGAAGCTTTCTTT. Its translation: CASSFRGRNTEAFF. The rearrangement joins TRBV5-6 to TRBJ1-1, with D perhaps matching TRBD1 (6 bases). The CDR3 contains 14 residues. Germline V gives CDR1 SGHDT, CDR2 YYEEEE. Trimming pared 2 bases from V and 1 base from J, leaving 9 bases between.

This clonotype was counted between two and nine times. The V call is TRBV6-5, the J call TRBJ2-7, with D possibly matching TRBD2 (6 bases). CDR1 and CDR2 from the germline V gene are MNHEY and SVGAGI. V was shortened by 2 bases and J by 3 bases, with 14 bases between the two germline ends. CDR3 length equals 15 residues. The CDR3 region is CASSYGIGGNYEQYF. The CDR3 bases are TGTGCCAGCAGTTACGGGATCGGGGGAAACTACGAGCAGTACTTC.

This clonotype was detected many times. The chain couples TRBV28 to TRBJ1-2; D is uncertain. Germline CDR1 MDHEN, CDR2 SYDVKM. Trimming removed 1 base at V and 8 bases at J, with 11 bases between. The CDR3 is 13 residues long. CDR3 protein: CASSLSGRAGYTF. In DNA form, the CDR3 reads TGTGCCAGCAGTTTATCTGGACGTGCGGGCTACACCTTC.

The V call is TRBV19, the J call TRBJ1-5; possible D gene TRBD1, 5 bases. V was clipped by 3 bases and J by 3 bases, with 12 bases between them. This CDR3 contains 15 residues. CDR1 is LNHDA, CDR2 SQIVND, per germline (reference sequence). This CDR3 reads CASSIVGGDNQPQHF. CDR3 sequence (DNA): TGTGCCAGTAGTATTGTTGGGGGAGACAATCAGCCCCAGCATTTT.

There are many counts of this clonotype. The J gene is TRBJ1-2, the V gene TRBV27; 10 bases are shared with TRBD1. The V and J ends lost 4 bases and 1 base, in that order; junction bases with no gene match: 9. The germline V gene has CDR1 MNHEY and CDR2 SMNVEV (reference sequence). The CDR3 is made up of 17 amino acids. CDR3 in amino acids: CASSSTTGQGVNYGYTF. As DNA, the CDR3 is TGTGCCAGCAGTTCTACCACAGGACAGGGGGTTAACTATGGCTACACCTTC.

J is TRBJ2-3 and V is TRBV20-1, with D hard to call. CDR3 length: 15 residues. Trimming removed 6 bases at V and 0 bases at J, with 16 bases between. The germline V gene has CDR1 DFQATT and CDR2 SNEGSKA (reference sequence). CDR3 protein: CSAPKDGQSTDTQYF. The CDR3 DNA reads TGCAGTGCCCCCAAGGACGGGCAGAGCACAGATACGCAGTATTTT.

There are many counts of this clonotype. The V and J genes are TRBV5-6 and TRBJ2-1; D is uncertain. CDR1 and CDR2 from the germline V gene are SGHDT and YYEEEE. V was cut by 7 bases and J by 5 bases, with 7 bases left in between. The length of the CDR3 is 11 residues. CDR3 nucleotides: TGTGCCAGCCTGCGAGACAATGAGCAGTTCTTC. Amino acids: CASLRDNEQFF. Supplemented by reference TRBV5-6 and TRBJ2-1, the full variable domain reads DAGVTQSPTHLIKTRGQQVTLRCSPKSGHDTVSWYQQALGQGPQFIFQYYEEEERQRGNFPDRFSGHQFPNYSSELNVNALLLGDSALYLCASLRDNEQFFGPGTRLTVL.

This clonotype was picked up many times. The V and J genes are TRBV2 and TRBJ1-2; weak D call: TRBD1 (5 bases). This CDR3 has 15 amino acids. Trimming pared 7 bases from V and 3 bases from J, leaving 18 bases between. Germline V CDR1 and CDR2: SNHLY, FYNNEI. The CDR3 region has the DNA TGTGCCAGCACCAGCCGTCGGGGGGATTACTATGGCTACACCTTC. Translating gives CASTSRRGDYYGYTF.

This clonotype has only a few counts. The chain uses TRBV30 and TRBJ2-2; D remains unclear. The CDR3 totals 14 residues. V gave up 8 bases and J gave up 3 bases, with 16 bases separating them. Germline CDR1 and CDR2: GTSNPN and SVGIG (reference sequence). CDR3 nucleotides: TGTGCCCACCTTGGCAGAGTCCACACCGGGGAGCTGTTTTTT. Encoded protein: CAHLGRVHTGELFF.

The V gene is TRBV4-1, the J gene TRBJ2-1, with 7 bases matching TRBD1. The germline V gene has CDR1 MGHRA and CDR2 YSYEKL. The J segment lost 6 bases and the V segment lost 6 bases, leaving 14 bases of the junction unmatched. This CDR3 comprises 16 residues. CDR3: CASRESGTDPSNEQFF. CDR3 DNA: TGCGCCAGCAGGGAATCCGGGACAGACCCATCCAATGAGCAGTTCTTC.